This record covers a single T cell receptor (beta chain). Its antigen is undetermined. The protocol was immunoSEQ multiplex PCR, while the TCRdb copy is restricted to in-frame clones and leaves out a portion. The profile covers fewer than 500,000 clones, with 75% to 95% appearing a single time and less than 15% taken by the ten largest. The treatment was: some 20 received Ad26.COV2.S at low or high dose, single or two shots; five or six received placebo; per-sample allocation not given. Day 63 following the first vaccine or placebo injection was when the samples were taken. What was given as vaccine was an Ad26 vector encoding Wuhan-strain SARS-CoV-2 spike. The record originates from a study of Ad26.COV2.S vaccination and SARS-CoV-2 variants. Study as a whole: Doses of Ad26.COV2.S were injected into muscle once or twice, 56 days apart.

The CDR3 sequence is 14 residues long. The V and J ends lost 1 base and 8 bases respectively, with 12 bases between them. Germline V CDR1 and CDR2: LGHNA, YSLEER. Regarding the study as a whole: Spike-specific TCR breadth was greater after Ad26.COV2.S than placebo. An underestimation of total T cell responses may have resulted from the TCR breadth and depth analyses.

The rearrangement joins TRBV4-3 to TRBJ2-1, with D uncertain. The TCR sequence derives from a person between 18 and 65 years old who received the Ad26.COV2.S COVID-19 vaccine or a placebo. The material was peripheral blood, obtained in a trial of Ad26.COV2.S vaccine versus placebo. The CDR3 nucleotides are TGCGCCAGCAGCCAAGGGAATATCGCGGATGAGCAGTTCTTC. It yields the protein CASSQGNIADEQFF.